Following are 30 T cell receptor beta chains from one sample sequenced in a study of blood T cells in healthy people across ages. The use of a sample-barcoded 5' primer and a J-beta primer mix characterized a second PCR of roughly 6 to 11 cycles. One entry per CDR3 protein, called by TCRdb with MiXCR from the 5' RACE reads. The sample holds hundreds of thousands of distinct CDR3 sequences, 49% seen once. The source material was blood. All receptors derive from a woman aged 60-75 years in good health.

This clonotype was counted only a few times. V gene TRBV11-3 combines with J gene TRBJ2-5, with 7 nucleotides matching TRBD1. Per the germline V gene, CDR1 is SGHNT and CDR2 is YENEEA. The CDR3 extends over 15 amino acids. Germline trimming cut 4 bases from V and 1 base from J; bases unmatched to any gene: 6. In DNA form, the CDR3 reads TGTGCCAGCAGCTCAGGGGGACATTCCCAAGAGACCCAGTACTTC. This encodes CASSSGGHSQETQYF.

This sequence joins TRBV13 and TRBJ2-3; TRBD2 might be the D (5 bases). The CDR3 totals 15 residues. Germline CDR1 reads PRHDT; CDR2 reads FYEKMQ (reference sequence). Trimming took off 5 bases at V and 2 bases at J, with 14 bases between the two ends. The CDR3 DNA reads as TGTGCCAGCAGCCCGAGGGAGCGTGTCACAGATACGCAGTATTTT. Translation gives CASSPRERVTDTQYF. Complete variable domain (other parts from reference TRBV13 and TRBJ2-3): AAGVIQSPRHLIKEKRETATLKCYPIPRHDTVYWYQQGPGQDPQFLISFYEKMQSDKGSIPDRFSAQQFSDYHSELNMSSLELGDSALYFCASSPRERVTDTQYFGPGTRLTVL.

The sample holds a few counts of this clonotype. The CDR3 reads CASSLEIRSDGYTF. For the CDR3, the DNA is TGTGCCAGCAGCTTGGAGATCAGGTCGGATGGCTACACCTTC. V and J are TRBV5-5 and TRBJ1-2; D uncertain. V was trimmed by 0 bases and J by 6 bases, leaving 12 bases between them. Germline V gene sequence: CDR1 SGHKS, CDR2 YYEKEE (reference sequence). The CDR3 sequence is 14 residues long.

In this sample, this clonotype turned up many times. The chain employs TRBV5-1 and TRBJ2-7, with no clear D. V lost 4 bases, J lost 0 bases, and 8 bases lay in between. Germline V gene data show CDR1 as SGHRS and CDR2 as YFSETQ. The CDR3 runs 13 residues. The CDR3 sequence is CASSETSSYEQYF. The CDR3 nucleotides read TGCGCCAGCAGCGAAACAAGCTCCTACGAGCAGTACTTC. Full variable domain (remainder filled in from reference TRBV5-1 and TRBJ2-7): KAGVTQTPRYLIKTRGQQVTLSCSPISGHRSVSWYQQTPGQGLQFLFEYFSETQRNKGNFPGRFSGRQFSNSRSEMNVSTLELGDSALYLCASSETSSYEQYFGPGTRLTVT.

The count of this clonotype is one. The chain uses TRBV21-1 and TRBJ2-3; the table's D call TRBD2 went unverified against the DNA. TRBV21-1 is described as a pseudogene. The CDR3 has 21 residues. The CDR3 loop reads CAGSLVPGTSGVAFHTDTQYF. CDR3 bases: TGTGCCGGCAGCTTAGTGCCGGGGACTAGTGGCGTTGCGTTCCACACAGATACGCAGTATTTT.

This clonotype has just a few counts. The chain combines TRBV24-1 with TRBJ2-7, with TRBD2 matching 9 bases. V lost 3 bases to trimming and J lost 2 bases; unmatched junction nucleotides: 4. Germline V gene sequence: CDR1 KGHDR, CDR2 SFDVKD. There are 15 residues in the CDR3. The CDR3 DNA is TGTGCCACCAGTGATGCTAGCGGGAATCCCTACGAGCAGTACTTC. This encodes CATSDASGNPYEQYF.

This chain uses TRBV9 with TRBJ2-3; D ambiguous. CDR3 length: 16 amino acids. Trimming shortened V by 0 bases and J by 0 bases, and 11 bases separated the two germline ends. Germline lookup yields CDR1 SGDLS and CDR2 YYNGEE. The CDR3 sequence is CASSVEEFSSTDTQYF. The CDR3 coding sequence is TGTGCCAGCAGCGTAGAAGAGTTTTCTAGCACAGATACGCAGTATTTT.

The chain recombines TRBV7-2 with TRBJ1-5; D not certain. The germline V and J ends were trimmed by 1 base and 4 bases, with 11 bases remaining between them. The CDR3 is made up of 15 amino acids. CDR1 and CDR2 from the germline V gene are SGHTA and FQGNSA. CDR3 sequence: CASSLGGRRNQPQHF. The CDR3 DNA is TGTGCCAGCAGCTTAGGAGGGCGACGGAATCAGCCCCAGCATTTT.

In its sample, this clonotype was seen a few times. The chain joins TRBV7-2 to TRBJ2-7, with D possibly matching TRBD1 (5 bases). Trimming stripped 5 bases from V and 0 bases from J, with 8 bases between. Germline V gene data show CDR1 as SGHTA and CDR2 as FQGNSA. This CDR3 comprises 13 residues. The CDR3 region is CASSPRVSYEQYF. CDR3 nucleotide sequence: TGTGCCAGCAGCCCCAGGGTCTCCTACGAGCAGTACTTC.

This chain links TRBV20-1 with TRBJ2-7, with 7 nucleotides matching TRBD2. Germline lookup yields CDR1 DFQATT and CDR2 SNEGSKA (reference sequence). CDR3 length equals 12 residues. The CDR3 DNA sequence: TGCGGGGGGGGAGTCACTTCCTACGAGCAGTACTTC. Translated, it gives CGGGVTSYEQYF.

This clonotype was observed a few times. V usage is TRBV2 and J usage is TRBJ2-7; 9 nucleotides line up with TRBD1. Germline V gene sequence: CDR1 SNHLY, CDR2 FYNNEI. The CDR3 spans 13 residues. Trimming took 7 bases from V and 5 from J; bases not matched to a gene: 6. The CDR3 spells CASTGTGGHEQYF. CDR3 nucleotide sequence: TGTGCCAGCACTGGAACAGGGGGCCACGAGCAGTACTTC.

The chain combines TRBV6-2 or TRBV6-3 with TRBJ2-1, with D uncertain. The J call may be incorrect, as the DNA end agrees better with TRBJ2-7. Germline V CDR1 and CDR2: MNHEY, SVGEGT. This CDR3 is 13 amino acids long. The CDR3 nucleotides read TGTGCCAGCAGAGAGTTCTCCTACAATGAGCAGTACTTC. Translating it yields CASREFSYNEQYF.

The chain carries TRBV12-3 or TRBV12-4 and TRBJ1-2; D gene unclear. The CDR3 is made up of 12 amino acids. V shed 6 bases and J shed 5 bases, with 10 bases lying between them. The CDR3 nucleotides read TGTGCCAGCAGCCCTTTGGGATATGGCTACACCTTC. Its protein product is CASSPLGYGYTF.

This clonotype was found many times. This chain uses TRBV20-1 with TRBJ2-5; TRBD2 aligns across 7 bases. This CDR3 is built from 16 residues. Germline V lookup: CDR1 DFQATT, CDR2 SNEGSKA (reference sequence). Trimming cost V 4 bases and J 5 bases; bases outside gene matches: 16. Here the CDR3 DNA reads TGCAGTGCTAACCCGTCGGTGGGGGGGGGTTTGGAGACCCAGTACTTC. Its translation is CSANPSVGGGLETQYF.

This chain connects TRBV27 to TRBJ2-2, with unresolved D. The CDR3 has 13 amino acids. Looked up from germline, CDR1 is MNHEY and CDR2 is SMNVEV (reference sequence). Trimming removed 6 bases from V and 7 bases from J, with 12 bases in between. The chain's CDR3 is CASRANQIGELFF. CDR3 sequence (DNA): TGTGCCAGCAGGGCGAATCAAATCGGGGAGCTGTTTTTT.

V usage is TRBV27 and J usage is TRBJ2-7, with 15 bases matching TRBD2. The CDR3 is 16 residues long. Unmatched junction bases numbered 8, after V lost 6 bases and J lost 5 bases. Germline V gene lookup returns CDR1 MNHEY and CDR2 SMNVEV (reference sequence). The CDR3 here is CASRGLAGGPSNEQYF. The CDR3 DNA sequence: TGTGCCAGCAGAGGACTAGCGGGAGGGCCGAGTAACGAGCAGTACTTC.

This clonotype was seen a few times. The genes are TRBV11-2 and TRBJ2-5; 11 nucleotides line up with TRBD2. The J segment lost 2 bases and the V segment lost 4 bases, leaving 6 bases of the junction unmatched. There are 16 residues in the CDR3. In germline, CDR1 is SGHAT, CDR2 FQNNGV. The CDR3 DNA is TGTGCCAGCAGCTCCCCGACTAGCGGGAAACAAGAGACCCAGTACTTC. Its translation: CASSSPTSGKQETQYF.

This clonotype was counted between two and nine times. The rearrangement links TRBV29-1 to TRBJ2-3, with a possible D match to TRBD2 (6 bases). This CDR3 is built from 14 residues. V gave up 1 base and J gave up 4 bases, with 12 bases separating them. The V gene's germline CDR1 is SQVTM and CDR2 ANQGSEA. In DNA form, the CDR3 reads TGCAGCGTTGAAGGCGCGGGATTGGCAGATACGCAGTATTTT. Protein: CSVEGAGLADTQYF.

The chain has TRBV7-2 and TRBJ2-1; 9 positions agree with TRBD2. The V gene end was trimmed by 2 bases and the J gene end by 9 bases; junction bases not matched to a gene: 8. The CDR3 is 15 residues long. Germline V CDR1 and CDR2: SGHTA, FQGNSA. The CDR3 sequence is CASSLRREGLGEQFF. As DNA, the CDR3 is TGTGCCAGCAGCTTACGGCGGGAGGGCCTGGGTGAGCAGTTCTTC.

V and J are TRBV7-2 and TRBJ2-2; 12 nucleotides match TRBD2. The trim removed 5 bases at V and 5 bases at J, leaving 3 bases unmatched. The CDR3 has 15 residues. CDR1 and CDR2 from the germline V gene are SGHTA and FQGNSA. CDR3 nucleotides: TGTGCCAGCAGCCCTAGCGGGAGGGCTACCGGGGAGCTGTTTTTT. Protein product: CASSPSGRATGELFF.

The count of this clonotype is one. The CDR3 region is CASSQDSGTGVIYGYTF. In nucleotides, the CDR3 is TGTGCCAGCAGCCAAGATAGTGGGACAGGGGTAATCTATGGCTACACCTTC. The chain combines TRBV3-1 with TRBJ1-2; 10 bases are a match to TRBD1. The CDR3 has 17 residues. V shed 0 bases and J 4 bases; nucleotides not matched to a gene: 8. The V gene's germline CDR1 is LGHDT and CDR2 YNNKEL (reference sequence). Full variable domain (rest looked up from reference TRBV3-1 and TRBJ1-2): DTAVSQTPKYLVTQMGNDKSIKCEQNLGHDTMYWYKQDSKKFLKIMFSYNNKELIINETVPNRFSPKSPDKAHLNLHINSLELGDSAVYFCASSQDSGTGVIYGYTFGSGTRLTVV.

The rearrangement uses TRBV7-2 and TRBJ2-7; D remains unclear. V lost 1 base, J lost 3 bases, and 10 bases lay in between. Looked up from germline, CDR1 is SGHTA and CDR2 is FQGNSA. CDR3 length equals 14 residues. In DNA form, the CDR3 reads TGTGCCAGCAGCTTAGGGGGTCAGGACTACGAGCAGTACTTC. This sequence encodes CASSLGGQDYEQYF.

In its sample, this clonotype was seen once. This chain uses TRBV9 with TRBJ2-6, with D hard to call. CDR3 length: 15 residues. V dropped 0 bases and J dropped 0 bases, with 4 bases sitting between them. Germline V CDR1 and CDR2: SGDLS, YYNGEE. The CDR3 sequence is CASSVAASGANVLTF. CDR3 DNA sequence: TGTGCCAGCAGCGTAGCTGCCTCTGGGGCCAACGTCCTGACTTTC.

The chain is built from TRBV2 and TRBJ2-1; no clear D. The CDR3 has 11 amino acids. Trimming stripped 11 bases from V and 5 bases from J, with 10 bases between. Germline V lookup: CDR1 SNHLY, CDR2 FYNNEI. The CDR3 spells CAEARDNEQFF. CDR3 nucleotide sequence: TGTGCCGAAGCCCGGGACAATGAGCAGTTCTTC.

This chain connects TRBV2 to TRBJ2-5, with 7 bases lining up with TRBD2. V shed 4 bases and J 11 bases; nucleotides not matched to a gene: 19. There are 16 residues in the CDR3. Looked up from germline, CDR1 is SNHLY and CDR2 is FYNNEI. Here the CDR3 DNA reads TGTGCCAGCAGTGTTTGGGTAGCGGGTGGCAAAAACGTTCAGTACTTC. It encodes CASSVWVAGGKNVQYF.

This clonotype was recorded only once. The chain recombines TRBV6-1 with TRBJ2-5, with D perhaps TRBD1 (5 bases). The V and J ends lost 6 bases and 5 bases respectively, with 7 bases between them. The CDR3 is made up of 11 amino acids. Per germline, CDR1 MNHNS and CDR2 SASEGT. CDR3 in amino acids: CASRTEETQYF. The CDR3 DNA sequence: TGTGCCAGCAGGACAGAGGAGACCCAGTACTTC.

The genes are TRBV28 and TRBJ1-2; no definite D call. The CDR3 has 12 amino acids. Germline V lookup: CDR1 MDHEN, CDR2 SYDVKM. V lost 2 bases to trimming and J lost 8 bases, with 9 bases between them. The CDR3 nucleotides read TGTGCCAGCAGTTTACTAGGGCAGGGCTACACCTTC. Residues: CASSLLGQGYTF.

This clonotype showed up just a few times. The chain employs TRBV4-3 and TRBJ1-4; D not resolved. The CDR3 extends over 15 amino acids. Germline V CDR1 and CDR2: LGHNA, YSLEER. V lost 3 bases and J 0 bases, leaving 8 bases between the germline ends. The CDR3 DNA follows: TGCGCCAGCAGCCATGGAGTTGCAACTAATGAAAAACTGTTTTTT. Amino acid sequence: CASSHGVATNEKLFF.

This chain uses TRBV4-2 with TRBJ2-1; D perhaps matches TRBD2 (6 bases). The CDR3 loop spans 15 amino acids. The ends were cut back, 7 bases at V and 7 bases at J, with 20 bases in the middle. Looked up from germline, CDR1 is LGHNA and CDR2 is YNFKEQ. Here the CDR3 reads CASNLQDLGGNEQFF. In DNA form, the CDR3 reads TGTGCCAGCAACCTCCAGGATTTGGGAGGTAATGAGCAGTTCTTC.

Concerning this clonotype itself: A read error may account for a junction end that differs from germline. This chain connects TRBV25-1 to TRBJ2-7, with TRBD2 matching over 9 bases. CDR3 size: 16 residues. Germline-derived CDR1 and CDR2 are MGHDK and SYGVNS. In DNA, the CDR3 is TGCGCCAGCAGTGGATCACTAGCGGGCTTCTCCTACGAGCAGTACTTC. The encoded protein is CASSGSLAGFSYEQYF.